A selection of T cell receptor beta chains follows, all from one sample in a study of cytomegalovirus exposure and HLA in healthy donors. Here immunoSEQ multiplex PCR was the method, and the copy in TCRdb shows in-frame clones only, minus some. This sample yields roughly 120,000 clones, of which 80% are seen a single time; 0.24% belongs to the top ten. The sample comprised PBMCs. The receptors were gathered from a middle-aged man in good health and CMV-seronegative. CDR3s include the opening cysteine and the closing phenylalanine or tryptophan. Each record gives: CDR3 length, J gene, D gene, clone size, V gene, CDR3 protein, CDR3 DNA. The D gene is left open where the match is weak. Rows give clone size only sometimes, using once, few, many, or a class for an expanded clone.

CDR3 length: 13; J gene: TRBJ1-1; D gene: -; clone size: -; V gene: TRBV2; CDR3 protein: CASSVGEGTEAFF; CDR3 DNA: TGTGCCAGCAGTGTGGGGGAGGGGACAGAAGCTTTCTTT
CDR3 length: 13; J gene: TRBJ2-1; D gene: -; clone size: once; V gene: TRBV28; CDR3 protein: CASRLASRNEQFF; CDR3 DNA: TGTGCCAGCAGACTAGCCAGCCGCAATGAGCAGTTCTTC
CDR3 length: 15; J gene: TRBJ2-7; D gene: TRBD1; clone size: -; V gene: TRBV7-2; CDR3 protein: CASSLADRSDYEQYF; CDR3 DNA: TGTGCCAGCAGCTTAGCGGACAGGTCTGACTACGAGCAGTACTTC
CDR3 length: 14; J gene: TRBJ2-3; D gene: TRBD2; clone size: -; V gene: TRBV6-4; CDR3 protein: CASSTSGGADTQYF; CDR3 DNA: TGTGCCAGCAGTACTAGCGGGGGGGCAGATACGCAGTATTTT
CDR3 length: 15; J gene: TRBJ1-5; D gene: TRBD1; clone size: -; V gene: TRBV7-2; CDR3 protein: CASSYGTGGNQPQHF; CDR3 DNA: TGTGCCAGCAGCTACGGGACAGGGGGCAATCAGCCCCAGCATTTT
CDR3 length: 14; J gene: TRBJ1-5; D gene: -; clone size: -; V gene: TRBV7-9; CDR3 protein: CASSFPGGNQPQHF; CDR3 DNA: TGTGCCAGCAGCTTCCCGGGGGGCAATCAGCCCCAGCATTTT
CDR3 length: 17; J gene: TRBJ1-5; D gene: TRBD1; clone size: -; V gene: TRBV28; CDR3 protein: CASSLKDRARSNQPQHF; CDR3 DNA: TGTGCCAGCAGCTTAAAGGACAGGGCGAGAAGCAATCAGCCCCAGCATTTT
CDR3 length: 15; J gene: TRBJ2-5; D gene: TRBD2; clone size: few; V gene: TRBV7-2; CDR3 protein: CASSPSPAGIETQYF; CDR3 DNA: TGTGCCAGCAGCCCGAGCCCAGCGGGGATTGAGACCCAGTACTTC
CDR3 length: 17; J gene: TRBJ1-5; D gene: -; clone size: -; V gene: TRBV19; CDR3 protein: CASSRGDGGTSNQPQHF; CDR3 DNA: TGTGCCAGTAGTAGAGGAGACGGGGGGACTAGCAATCAGCCCCAGCATTTT
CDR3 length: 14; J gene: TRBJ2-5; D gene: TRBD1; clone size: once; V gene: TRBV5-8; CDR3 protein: CASSWTGVGETQYF; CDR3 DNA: TGTGCCAGCAGCTGGACAGGGGTAGGAGAGACCCAGTACTTC
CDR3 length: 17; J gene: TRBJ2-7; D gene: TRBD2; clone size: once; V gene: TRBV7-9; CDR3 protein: CASSLDRSGSRKYEQYF; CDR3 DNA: TGTGCCAGCAGCTTAGATCGGAGCGGGAGTCGGAAGTACGAGCAGTACTTC
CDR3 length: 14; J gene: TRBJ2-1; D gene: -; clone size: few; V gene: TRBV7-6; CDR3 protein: CASSPLGQGNEQFF; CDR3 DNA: TGTGCCAGCAGCCCCCTAGGCCAGGGAAATGAGCAGTTCTTC
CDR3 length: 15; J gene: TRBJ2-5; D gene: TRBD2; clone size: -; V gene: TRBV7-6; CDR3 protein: CASSLGLAGGETQYF; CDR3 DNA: TGTGCCAGCAGCTTAGGACTAGCGGGAGGAGAGACCCAGTACTTC
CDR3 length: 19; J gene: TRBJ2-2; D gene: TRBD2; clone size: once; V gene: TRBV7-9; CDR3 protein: CASSPQGGGGAANTGELFF; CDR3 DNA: TGTGCCAGCAGCCCCCAAGGGGGCGGGGGGGCTGCGAACACCGGGGAGCTGTTTTTT
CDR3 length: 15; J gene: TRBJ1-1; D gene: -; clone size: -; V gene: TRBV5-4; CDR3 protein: CASSYWGLVNTEAFF; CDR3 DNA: TGTGCCAGCAGCTATTGGGGCCTCGTGAACACTGAAGCTTTCTTT
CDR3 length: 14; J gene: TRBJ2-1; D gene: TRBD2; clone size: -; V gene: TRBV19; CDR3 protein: CASTTTIIAGVEFF; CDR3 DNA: TGTGCCAGTACCACTACTATTATAGCGGGAGTGGAGTTCTTC
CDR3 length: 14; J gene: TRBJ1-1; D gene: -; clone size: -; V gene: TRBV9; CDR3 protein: CASSVAQGNTEAFF; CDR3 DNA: TGTGCCAGCAGCGTAGCCCAGGGGAACACTGAAGCTTTCTTT
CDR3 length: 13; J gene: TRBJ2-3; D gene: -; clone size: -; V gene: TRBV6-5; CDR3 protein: CASRVPGGDTQYF; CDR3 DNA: TGTGCCAGCAGAGTTCCGGGGGGCGATACGCAGTATTTT
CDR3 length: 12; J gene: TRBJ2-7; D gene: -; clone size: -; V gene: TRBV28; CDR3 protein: CASSGRRYEQYF; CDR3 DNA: TGTGCCAGCAGTGGGAGGAGGTACGAGCAGTACTTC
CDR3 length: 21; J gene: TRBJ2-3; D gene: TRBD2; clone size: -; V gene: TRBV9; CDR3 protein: CASSGPPRGVAGGSLADTQYF; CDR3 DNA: TGTGCCAGCAGCGGCCCCCCTCGAGGGGTAGCGGGAGGGAGCTTGGCAGATACGCAGTATTTT
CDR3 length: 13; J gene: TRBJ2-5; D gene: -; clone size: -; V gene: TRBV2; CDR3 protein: CASTRDSQETQYF; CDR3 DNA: TGTGCCAGCACCCGGGACTCCCAAGAGACCCAGTACTTC
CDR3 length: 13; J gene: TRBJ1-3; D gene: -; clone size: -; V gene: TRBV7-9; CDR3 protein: CASSLDVADTIYF; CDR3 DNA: TGTGCCAGCAGCTTAGATGTGGCGGACACCATATATTTT
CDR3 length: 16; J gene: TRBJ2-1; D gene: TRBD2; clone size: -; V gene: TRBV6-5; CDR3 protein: CASSYLAGEGYNEQFF; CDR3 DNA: TGTGCCAGCAGTTACTTAGCGGGAGAAGGTTACAATGAGCAGTTCTTC
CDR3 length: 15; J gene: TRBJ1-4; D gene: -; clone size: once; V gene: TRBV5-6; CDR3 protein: CASSSRAGPNEKLFF; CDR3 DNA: TGTGCCAGCAGCTCGAGGGCAGGCCCTAATGAAAAACTGTTTTTT
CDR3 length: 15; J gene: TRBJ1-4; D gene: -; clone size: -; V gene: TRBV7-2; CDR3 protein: CASRGGGTTNEKLFF; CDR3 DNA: TGTGCCAGCAGGGGGGGTGGGACAACTAATGAAAAACTGTTTTTT
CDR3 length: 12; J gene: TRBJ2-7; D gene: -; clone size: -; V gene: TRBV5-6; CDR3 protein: CASSLAGIEQYF; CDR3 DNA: TGTGCCAGCAGCTTGGCAGGGATCGAGCAGTACTTC
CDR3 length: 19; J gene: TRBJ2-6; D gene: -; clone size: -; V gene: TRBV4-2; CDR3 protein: CASSQIGVALSSGANVLTF; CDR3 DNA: TGTGCCAGCAGCCAGATAGGAGTGGCATTAAGCTCTGGGGCCAACGTCCTGACTTTC
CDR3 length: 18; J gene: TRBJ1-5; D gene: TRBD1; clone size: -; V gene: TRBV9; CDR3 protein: CASSSQYHPDRDNQPQHF; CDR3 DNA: TGTGCCAGCAGCTCCCAATATCATCCGGACAGGGACAATCAGCCCCAGCATTTT
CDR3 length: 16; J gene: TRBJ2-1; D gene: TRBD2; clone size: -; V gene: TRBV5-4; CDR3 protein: CASRLGSLAGVGEQFF; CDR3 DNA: TGTGCCAGCAGGTTGGGGTCACTAGCGGGAGTGGGAGAGCAGTTCTTC
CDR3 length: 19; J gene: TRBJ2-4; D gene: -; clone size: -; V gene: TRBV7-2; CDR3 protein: CASSSLEGLTVSAKNIQYF; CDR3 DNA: TGTGCCAGCAGCTCCCTCGAGGGACTTACGGTTTCAGCCAAAAACATTCAGTACTTC
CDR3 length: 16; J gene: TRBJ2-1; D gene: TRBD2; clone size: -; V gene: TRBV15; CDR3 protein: CATSREGGRAYNEQFF; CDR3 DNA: TGTGCCACCAGCAGAGAAGGCGGGAGGGCCTACAATGAGCAGTTCTTC
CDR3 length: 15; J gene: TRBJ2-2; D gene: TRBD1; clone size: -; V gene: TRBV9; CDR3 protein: CASSGDSGDTGELFF; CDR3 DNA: TGTGCCAGCAGCGGGGACAGTGGGGACACCGGGGAGCTGTTTTTT
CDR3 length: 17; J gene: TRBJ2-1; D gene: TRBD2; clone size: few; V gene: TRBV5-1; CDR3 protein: CASSLEGGGDIYNEQFF; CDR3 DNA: TGCGCCAGCAGCTTGGAAGGCGGGGGGGATATCTACAATGAGCAGTTCTTC
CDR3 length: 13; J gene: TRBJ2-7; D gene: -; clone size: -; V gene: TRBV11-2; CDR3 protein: CASSPDGAYEQYF; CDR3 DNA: TGTGCCAGCAGCCCCGACGGGGCCTACGAGCAGTACTTC
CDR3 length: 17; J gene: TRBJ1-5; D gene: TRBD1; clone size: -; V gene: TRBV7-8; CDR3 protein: CASSSNPTGGANQPQHF; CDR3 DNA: TGTGCCAGCAGCTCCAATCCGACAGGGGGGGCAAATCAGCCCCAGCATTTT
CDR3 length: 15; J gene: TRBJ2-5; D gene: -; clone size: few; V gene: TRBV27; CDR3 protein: CASSLKGPRGETQYF; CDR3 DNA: TGTGCCAGCAGTTTAAAGGGGCCTCGGGGGGAGACCCAGTACTTC
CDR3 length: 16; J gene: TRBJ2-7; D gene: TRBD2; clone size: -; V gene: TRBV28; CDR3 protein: CASSAPSGRAFYEQYF; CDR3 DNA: TGTGCCAGCAGCGCTCCTAGCGGGAGGGCTTTCTACGAGCAGTACTTC
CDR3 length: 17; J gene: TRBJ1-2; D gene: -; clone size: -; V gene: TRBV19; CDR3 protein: CASSIRAGQPSRNGYTF; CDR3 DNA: TGTGCCAGTAGTATTAGGGCAGGACAGCCTTCAAGGAATGGCTACACCTTC
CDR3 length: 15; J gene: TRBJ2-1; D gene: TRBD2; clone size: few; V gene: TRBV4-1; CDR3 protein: CASSQMGLVGNEQFF; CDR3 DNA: TGCGCCAGCAGCCAAATGGGACTAGTCGGCAATGAGCAGTTCTTC
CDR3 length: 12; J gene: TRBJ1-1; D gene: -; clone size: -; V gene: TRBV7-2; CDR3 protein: CASSQTPGGAFF; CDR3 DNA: TGTGCCAGCAGCCAAACACCCGGCGGGGCTTTCTTT
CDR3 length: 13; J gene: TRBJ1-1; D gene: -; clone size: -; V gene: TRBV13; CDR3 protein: CASSLQGGTEAFF; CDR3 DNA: TGTGCCAGCAGCTTACAAGGGGGAACTGAAGCTTTCTTT
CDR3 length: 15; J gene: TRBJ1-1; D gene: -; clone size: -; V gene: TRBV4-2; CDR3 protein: CASSPFGEGNTEAFF; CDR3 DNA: TGTGCCAGCAGCCCGTTCGGGGAGGGGAACACTGAAGCTTTCTTT
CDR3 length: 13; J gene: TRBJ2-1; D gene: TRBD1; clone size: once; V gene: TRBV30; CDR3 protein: CAWRGTGPNEQFF; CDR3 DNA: TGTGCCTGGAGGGGGACAGGACCCAATGAGCAGTTCTTC
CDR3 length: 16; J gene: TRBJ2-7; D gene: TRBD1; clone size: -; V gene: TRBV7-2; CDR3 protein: CASSLLGTGSPYEQYF; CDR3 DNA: TGTGCCAGCAGCTTACTCGGGACAGGGTCGCCCTACGAGCAGTACTTC
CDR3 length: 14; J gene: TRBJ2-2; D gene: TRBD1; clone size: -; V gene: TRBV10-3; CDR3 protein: CAISGQGNTGELFF; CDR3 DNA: TGTGCCATCAGTGGACAGGGAAACACCGGGGAGCTGTTTTTT
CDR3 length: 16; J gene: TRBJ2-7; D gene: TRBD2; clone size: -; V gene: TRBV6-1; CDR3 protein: CASSVFSGASSYEQYF; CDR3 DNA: TGTGCCAGCAGTGTTTTTAGCGGGGCGTCCTCCTACGAGCAGTACTTC
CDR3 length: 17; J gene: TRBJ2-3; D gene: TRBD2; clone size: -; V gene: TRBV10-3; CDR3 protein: CAISRTSGGASTDTQYF; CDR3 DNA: TGTGCCATCAGTCGGACTAGCGGGGGGGCTAGCACAGATACGCAGTATTTT
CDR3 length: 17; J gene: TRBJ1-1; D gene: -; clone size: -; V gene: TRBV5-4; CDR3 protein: CASSLVTPRIMNTEAFF; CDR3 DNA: TGTGCCAGCAGCTTGGTCACACCCCGTATTATGAACACTGAAGCTTTCTTT